Included here is one T cell receptor beta chain sequence, with context. Its antigen is unknown. No qualities accompany the bases; no much larger clone lies one base away. The germline V gene encodes CDR1 MNHNS and CDR2 SASEGT. V is pruned by 7 bases and J by 2 bases, leaving 7 bases of the junction without a gene match. From its cysteine to its phenylalanine, the CDR3 spans 15 amino acids. The read is trimmed to its CDR3 DNA, 45 bases read in frame from base 1. The sample comes from a study of shared clonotypes between healthy human individuals (TCRdb year 2020). The study in broad terms: A few men and two women, aged 18 to 49 years, made up the cohort. To increase sequencing depth and limit assay-specific biases, TCR repertoire library preparation and sequencing were carried out by different laboratories using diverse techniques. Blood TCR repertoires of about 5 healthy adults were deeply sequenced to estimate repertoire size and the extent of clonotype sharing between individuals. For each donor, three plates each were used for CD4 naive and CD4 memory, two plates were used for CD8 naive, and one plate was used for CD8 memory. Each donor's leukapheresis produced roughly between roughly 0.85 and 10 billion PBMCs. What the study reported, not specific to this receptor: The genetic and exposure-history diversity represented was limited by the small number of donors. Rarefaction of sorted-subset datasets indicated incomplete sequencing despite the large sequencing depth. Compared with non-shared clonotypes, clonotypes shared by all four sorted-subset donors had higher generation probabilities. When several donors were compared, the shared fraction of clonotypes was approximately 5% for naive CD4, approximately 3.5% for naive CD8, roughly 2.5% for memory CD4, and less than 0.45% for memory CD8. Sampling was limited to blood, and TCR repertoires in tissue likely differ from TCR repertoires in blood. Based on pairwise subsampling, the degree of clonotype sharing among donors was expected to be affected by sequencing depth. Naive subsets generally had larger estimated clonotype richness than memory subsets.

Using the deep immunoSEQ assay, multiplex PCR amplified TCR CDR3 regions from genomic DNA. Genomic DNA extracted from each cell subset was distributed evenly over all wells of several immunoSEQ 96-well plates, and each plate served as one replicate. For sorted subsets, each replicate PCR was loaded with roughly 0.2 ug genomic DNA, equivalent to 30,000 or so T cell genomes. The purified libraries were quantified using a Qubit 3.0 fluorometer, sized with a Bioanalyzer 2100, and then quantified again using the KAPA Library Quantification kit. Each immunoSEQ 96-well plate was sequenced on its own single-read 150-cycle Illumina NextSeq 550 flow cell. For the original study's pipeline: Because only junctional sequences without quality scores were contained in the immunoSEQ output, filtering matching that applied to full-length reads could not be performed. Sequences were annotated with PyIR, a Python wrapper for IgBLAST v1.9, and V/J genes and CDR3 were assigned using IMGT germline references. Reads were removed for weak V/J assignments (E-value above 1e-6), missing CDR3, stop codons, out-of-frame junctions, or ambiguous translated residues. V3J clonotypes were defined as sequences sharing the same inferred V gene, J gene, and CDR3 amino acid sequence. Percentage overlap between repertoires was calculated by dividing the number of shared unique clonotypes by the size of the smaller repertoire. Repertoire richness was assessed with RTK rarefaction, the Chao1 estimator, and Recon v2.1 estimates of unobserved clonotypes. Generation probabilities for all TCRbeta clonotypes obtained by the gDNA method from a handful of donors were computed using OLGA. TCRdb stores this immuneACCESS table with in-frame sequences only. Part of the clones is absent; in the studies checked, under half of the shortfall reflects unresolved V genes, and no reason is known for the rest. That table gives V, J and clone size, and the DNA gave D and trimming. Counted in this sample were some 900,000 clones; approximately 80% of them appeared once. Over 1.3% of the sample is taken by the ten largest.

Donors were healthy HIV-negative adults with no recently reported acute infections or vaccinations. All donors were Caucasian adults living in Nashville, Tennessee, USA. CD4+ T cells were enriched by magnetic negative selection; naive cells were then positively selected on CD45RA, and the negative fraction formed the memory subset. Blood was obtained by leukapheresis, after which PBMCs were separated by Ficoll-Histopaque density gradient centrifugation and cryopreserved in liquid nitrogen vapor phase. Purity and quantity of every magnetically sorted T cell population were checked by analytical flow cytometry. Genomic DNA was isolated from every sorted fraction and measured by UV absorbance on a Nanodrop 2000c.

This TCR was sampled from a man between 18 and 29 years old in good health. Sample: memory CD4+ T cells sorted from blood. According to the study, the label for this sample's cell subset or site signals: CD45RA-negative fraction. The receptor chain draws on TRBV6-1 and TRBJ2-1; 8 central nucleotides agree with TRBD1. The DNA sequence reads TGTGCCAGCAAGACCCAGGGGGCAACCTACAATGAGCAGTTCTTC. It codes for CASKTQGATYNEQFF.